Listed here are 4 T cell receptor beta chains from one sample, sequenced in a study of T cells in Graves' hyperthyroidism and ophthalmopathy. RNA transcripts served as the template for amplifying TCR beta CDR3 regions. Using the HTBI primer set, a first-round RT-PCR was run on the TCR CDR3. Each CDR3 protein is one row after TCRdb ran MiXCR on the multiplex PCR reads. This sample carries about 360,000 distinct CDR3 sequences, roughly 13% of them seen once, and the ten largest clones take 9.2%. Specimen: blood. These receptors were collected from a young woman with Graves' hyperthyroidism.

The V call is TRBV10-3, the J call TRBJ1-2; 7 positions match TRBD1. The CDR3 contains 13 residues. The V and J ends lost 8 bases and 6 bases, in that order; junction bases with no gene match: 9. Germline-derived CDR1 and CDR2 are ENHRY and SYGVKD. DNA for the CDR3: TGTGCCATCGGCTCGACAGGGAGTAATGGCTACACCTTC. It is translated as CAIGSTGSNGYTF.

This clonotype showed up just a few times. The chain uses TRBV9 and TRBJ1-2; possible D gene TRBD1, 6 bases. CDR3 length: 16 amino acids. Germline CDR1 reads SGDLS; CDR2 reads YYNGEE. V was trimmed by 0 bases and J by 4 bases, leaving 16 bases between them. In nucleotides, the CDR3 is TGTGCCAGCAGCGTAGGCGCCCCACAGGGATCCTATGGCTACACCTTC. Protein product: CASSVGAPQGSYGYTF.

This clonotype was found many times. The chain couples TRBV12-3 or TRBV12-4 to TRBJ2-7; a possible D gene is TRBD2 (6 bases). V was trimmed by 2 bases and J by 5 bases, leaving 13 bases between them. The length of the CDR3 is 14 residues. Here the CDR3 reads CASSLRGRGNEQYF. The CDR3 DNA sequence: TGTGCCAGCAGTTTAAGGGGTCGGGGGAACGAGCAGTACTTC.

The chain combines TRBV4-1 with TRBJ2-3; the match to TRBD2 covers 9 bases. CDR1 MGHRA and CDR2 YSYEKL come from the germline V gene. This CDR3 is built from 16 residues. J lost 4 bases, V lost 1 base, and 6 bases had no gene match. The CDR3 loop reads CASSQAEIAGADTQYF. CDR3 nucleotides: TGCGCCAGCAGCCAAGCTGAAATAGCGGGAGCAGATACGCAGTATTTT.